These T cell receptor beta chains were read from a single sample in a study of identical twins. TCRdb re-called the 5' RACE reads through MiXCR, storing one row per CDR3 protein. Seen here are a few hundred thousand distinct CDR3 sequences, 8.5% to 9.5% observed once, and the top ten hold roughly 7%. The same sample was also studied in work on yellow fever vaccine responses in identical twins.

What was sequenced was CD8+ T cells sorted from blood. The source is a woman aged 18-29 years in good health. Both conserved end residues are trimmed from each CDR3. Fields, in order: J gene, clone size, V gene, CDR3 protein. Some rows mark clone size as missing; the rest say once, few, many or name a class of expanded clone.

>TRBJ1-1|many|TRBV6-5
ASSFAAGGDTEAF
>TRBJ2-7|few|TRBV27
ASSSGTSGSNEQY
>TRBJ2-1|.|TRBV12-3/TRBV12-4
ASSFHLAGVFNEQF
>TRBJ2-1|many|TRBV6-4
ASSDSIEGHYEQF
>TRBJ2-3|few|TRBV29-1
SVVKRTVPATDTQY
>TRBJ2-5|few|TRBV3-1
ASSQAEGWGTQY
>TRBJ2-6|many|TRBV11-1
ASSPRDRHQAGANVLT
>TRBJ1-1|few|TRBV12-3/TRBV12-4
ASSPNRGGTEAF
>TRBJ1-1|many|TRBV20-1
SARWVLRNTEAF
>TRBJ2-7|many|TRBV9
ASSPTGHEQY
>TRBJ1-1|few|TRBV21-1
ASSIRTADTEAF
>TRBJ1-3|.|TRBV5-1
ASSLWETSGNTIY
>TRBJ2-7|few|TRBV28
ASSPEPPYEQY
>TRBJ2-1|.|TRBV2
ASSEASGGIYNEQF
>TRBJ2-3|few|TRBV2
ASIEGSGGPDTQY
>TRBJ2-2|many|TRBV6-2/TRBV6-3
ASSYVLGLEATGELF
>TRBJ2-7|many|TRBV27
ASSLSPGQGNEQY
>TRBJ2-5|many|TRBV28
ASSPLAYQETQY
>TRBJ2-1|.|TRBV9
ASSTRTSGSSYNEQF
>TRBJ1-1|few|TRBV12-3/TRBV12-4
ASSSPGDSTEAF
>TRBJ1-1|.|TRBV11-2
ASSYDTEAF
>TRBJ2-7|few|TRBV20-1
SARVPDYEQY
>TRBJ2-7|many|TRBV29-1
SVTGGSTYEQY
>TRBJ1-6|few|TRBV25-1
ASSVSGPVGSPLH
>TRBJ2-3|.|TRBV14
ASSHLHSGRVVDTQY
>TRBJ1-2|many|TRBV4-1
ASSQDLQGANYGYT
>TRBJ1-2|many|TRBV4-1
ASSQEDSGVFDSYGYT
>TRBJ2-4|.|TRBV30
AWSGTGPTASN
>TRBJ2-3|few|TRBV9
ASSSRDSSTDTQY
>TRBJ1-5|many|TRBV12-3/TRBV12-4
ASSESGQGNQPQH
>TRBJ2-1|many|TRBV7-9
ASSLASGRSYNEQF
>TRBJ2-1|many|TRBV4-3
ASSLKGDYNEQF
>TRBJ2-7|many|TRBV29-1
SAVGDSYEQY
>TRBJ2-1|once|TRBV6-5
ASSLVTRVSGDLNNEQF
>TRBJ2-7|many|TRBV29-1
SVEYPGQGTYEQY
>TRBJ2-7|few|TRBV28
ASSALAGVREQY
>TRBJ2-5|.|TRBV7-2
ASSLGLAGDVRETQY